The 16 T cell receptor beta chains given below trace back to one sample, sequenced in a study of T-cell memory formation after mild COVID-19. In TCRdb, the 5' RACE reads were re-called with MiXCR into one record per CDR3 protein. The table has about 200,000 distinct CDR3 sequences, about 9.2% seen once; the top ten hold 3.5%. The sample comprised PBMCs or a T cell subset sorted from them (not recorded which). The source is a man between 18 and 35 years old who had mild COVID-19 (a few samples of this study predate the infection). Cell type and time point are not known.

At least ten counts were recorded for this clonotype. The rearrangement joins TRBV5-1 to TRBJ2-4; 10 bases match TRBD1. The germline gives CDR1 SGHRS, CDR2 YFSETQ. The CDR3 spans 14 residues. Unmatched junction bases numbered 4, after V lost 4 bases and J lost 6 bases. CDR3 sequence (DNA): TGCGCCAGCAGCCCTGGACAGGGGGTAAACATTCAGTACTTC. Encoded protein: CASSPGQGVNIQYF.

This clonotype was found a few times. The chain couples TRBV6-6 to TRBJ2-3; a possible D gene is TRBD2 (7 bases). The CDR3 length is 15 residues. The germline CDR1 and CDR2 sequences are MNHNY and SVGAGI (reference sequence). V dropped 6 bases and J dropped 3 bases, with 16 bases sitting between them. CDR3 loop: CASRFGGRGTDTQYF. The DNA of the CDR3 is TGTGCCAGCAGGTTCGGGGGGCGCGGGACAGATACGCAGTATTTT.

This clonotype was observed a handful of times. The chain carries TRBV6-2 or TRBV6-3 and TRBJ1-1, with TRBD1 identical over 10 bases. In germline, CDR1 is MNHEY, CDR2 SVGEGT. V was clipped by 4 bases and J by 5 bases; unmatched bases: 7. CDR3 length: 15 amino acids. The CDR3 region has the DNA TGTGCCAGCAGTTTTTTGGGGACAGGGGCGACTGAAGCTTTCTTT. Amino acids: CASSFLGTGATEAFF.

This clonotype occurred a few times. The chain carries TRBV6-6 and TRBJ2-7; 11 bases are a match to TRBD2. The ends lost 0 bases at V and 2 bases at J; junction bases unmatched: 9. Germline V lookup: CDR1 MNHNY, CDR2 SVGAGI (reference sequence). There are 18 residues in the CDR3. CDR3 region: CASSYSAPLAGGTYEQYV. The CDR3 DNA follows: TGTGCCAGCAGTTACTCGGCCCCCCTAGCGGGGGGTACCTACGAGCAGTACGTC.

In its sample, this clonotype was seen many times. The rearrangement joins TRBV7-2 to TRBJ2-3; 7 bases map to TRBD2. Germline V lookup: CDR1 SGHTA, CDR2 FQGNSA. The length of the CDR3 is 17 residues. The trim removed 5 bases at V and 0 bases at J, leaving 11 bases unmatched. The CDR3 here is CASSRPRGDPSTDTQYF. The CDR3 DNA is TGTGCCAGCAGCCGTCCTCGGGGGGACCCTAGCACAGATACGCAGTATTTT.

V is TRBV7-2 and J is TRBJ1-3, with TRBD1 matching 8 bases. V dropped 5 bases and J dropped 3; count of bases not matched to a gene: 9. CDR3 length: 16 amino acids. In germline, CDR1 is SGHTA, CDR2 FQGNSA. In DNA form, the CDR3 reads TGTGCCAGCAGCGGCCGGCAGGGGGCGAGTGGAAACACCATATATTTT. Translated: CASSGRQGASGNTIYF. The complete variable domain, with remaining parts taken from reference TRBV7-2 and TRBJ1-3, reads GAGVSQSPSNKVTEKGKDVELRCDPISGHTALYWYRQSLGQGLEFLIYFQGNSAPDKSGLPSDRFSAERTGGSVSTLTIQRTQQEDSAVYLCASSGRQGASGNTIYFGEGSWLTVV.

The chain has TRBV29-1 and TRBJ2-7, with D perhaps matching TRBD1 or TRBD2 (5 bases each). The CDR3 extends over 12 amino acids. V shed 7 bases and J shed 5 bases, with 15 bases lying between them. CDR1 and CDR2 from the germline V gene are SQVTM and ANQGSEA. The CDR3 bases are TGCAGCGCTGGGACCGGCGTCCACGAGCAGTACTTC. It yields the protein CSAGTGVHEQYF.

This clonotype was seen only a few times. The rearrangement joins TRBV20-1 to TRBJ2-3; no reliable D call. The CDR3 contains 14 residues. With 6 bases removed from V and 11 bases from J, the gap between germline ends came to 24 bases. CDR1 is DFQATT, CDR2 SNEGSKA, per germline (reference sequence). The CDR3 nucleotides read TGCAGTGCCACGACCATGGAAGGTCTAATCAAGCAGTATTTT. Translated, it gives CSATTMEGLIKQYF.

In nucleotides, the CDR3 is TGTGCCAGCAGTTTTAATCACCGTGAAAAACTGTTTTTT. This sequence encodes CASSFNHREKLFF. The rearrangement uses TRBV12-3 or TRBV12-4 and TRBJ1-4; D uncertain. Deletions cut 3 bases from V and 7 bases from J, with 9 bases between. The CDR3 sequence is 13 residues long.

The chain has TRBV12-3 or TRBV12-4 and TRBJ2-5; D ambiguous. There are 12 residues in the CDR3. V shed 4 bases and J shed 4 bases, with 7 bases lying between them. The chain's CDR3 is CASSYVGETQYF. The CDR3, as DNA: TGTGCCAGCAGTTACGTAGGAGAGACCCAGTACTTC.

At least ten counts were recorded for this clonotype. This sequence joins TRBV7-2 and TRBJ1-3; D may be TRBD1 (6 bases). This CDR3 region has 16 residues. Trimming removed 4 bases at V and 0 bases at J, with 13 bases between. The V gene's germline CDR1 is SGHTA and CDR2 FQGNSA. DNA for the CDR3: TGTGCCAGCAGCTCGACAGGCCAGAGCTCTGGAAACACCATATATTTT. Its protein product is CASSSTGQSSGNTIYF.

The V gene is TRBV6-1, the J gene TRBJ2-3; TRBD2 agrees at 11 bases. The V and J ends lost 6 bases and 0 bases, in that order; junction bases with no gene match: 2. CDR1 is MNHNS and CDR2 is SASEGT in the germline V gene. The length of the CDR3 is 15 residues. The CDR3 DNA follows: TGTGCCAGCAGAAGACTAGCGGGGAGCACAGATACGCAGTATTTT. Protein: CASRRLAGSTDTQYF.

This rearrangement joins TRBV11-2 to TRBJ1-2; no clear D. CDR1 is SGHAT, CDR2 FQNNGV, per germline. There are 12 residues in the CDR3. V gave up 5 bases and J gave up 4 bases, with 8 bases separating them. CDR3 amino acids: CASSLNRYGYTF. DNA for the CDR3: TGTGCCAGCAGCCTAAATCGCTATGGCTACACCTTC. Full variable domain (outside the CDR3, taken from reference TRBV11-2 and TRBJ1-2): EAGVAQSPRYKIIEKRQSVAFWCNPISGHATLYWYQQILGQGPKLLIQFQNNGVVDDSQLPKDRFSAERLKGVDSTLKIQPAKLEDSAVYLCASSLNRYGYTFGSGTRLTVV.

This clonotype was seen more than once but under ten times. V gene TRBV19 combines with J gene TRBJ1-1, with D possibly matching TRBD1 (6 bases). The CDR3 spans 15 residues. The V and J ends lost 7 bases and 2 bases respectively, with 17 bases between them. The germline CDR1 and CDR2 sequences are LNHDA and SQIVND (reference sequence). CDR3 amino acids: CASKKTGTLNTEAFF. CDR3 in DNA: TGTGCCAGTAAGAAAACCGGGACACTTAACACTGAAGCTTTCTTT.

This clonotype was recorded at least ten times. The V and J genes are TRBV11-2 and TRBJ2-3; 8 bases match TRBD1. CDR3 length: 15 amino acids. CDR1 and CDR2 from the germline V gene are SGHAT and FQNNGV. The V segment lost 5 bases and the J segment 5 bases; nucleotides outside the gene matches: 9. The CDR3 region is CASSPLTGAGDTQYF. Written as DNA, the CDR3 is TGTGCCAGCAGCCCTCTGACAGGGGCGGGAGATACGCAGTATTTT.

The CDR3 spells CASDRARQNTEAFF. CDR3 coding DNA: TGTGCCAGCGATAGGGCCCGGCAGAACACTGAAGCTTTCTTT. The chain has TRBV28 and TRBJ1-1; D not certain. V gave up 8 bases and J gave up 1 base, with 14 bases separating them. The CDR3 covers 14 residues. Germline CDR1 MDHEN, CDR2 SYDVKM.